Ten or more counts support the clone carrying this T cell receptor (beta chain). What it binds is unknown. Through template switching, a universal primer site was introduced, and the cDNA contained unique molecular identifiers. One entry per CDR3 protein results from TCRdb running MiXCR on the 5' RACE reads. The sample shows about 660,000 distinct CDR3 sequences, 8.6% of them seen only once. The sample originates from a study of identical twins. Germline values: CDR1 LGHNA, CDR2 YSLEER. CDR3 length: 15 amino acids. With V trimmed by 3 bases and J by 1 base, 4 bases remained unmatched. The study, taken as a whole, reports: Partial confounding of zero-insertion analyses by invariant MAIT and iNKT cells was possible. Sharing of beta out-of-frame sequences by twins showed a weaker excess. Out-of-frame alpha sequences common to twins exhibited an excess of low generation probability.

These records were also assigned to another study, of yellow fever vaccine responses in identical twins.

This receptor was identified in a woman between 18 and 29 years old in good health. Material: PBMCs. The rearrangement uses TRBV4-3 and TRBJ2-7, with TRBD2 matching over 9 bases. The CDR3 reads CASSQLAGFSYEQYF. For the CDR3, the DNA is TGCGCCAGCAGCCAGCTAGCGGGATTTTCCTACGAGCAGTACTTC.